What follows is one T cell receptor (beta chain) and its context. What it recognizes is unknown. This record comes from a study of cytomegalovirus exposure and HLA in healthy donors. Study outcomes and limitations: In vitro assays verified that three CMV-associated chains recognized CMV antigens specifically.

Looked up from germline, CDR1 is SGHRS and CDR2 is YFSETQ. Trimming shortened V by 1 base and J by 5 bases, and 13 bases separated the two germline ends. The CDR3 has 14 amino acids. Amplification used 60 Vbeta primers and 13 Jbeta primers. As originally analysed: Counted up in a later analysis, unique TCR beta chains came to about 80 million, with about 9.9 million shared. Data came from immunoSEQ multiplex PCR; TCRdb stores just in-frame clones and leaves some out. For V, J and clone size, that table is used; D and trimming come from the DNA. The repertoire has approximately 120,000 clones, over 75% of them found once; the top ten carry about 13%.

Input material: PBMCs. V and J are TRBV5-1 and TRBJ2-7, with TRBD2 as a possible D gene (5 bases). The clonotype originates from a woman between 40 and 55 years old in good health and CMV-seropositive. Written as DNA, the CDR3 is TGCGCCAGCAGCTTGCCGGGGAGCATGGACGAGCAGTACTTC. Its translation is CASSLPGSMDEQYF. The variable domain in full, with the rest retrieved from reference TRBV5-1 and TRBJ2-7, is KAGVTQTPRYLIKTRGQQVTLSCSPISGHRSVSWYQQTPGQGLQFLFEYFSETQRNKGNFPGRFSGRQFSNSRSEMNVSTLELGDSALYLCASSLPGSMDEQYFGPGTRLTVT.